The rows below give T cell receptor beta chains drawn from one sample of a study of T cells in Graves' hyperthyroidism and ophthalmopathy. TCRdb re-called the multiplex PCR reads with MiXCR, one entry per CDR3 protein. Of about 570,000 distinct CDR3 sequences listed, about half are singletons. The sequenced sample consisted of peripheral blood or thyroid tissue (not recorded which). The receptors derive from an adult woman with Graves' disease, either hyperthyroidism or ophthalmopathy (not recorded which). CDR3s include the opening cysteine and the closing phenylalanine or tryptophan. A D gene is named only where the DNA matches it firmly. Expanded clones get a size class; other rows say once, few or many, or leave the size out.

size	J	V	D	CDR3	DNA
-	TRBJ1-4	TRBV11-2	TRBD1	CASSLTGGRNEKLFF	TGTGCCAGCAGCTTAACAGGGGGCCGTAATGAAAAACTGTTTTTT
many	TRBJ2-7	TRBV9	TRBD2	CASSAGAGGTYEQYF	TGTGCCAGCAGCGCAGGGGCGGGAGGGACCTACGAGCAGTACTTC
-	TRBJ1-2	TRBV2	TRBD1	CASSEGTGDGYTF	TGTGCCAGCAGTGAGGGGACAGGGGATGGCTACACCTTC
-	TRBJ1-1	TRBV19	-	CASSIAVQGSIAEAFF	TGTGCCAGTAGTATAGCAGTCCAGGGGTCAATAGCTGAAGCTTTCTTT
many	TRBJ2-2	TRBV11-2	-	CASSLTLTGELFF	TGTGCCAGCAGCCTCACCCTCACCGGGGAGCTGTTTTTT
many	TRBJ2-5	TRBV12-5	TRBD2	CASATSGRTQETQYF	TGTGCTAGTGCAACTAGCGGGAGGACCCAAGAGACCCAGTACTTC
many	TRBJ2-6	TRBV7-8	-	CASSPNRIIISGANVLTF	TGTGCCAGCAGCCCGAACAGGATTATCATCTCTGGGGCCAACGTCCTGACTTTC
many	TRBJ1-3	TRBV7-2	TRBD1	CASSLEWTGFSSGNTIYF	TGTGCCAGCAGCTTAGAGTGGACAGGGTTCAGCTCTGGAAACACCATATATTTT
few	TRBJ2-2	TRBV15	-	CATSRDRGELFF	TGTGCCACCAGCAGAGATCGAGGGGAGCTGTTTTTT
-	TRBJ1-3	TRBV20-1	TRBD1	CSARRDRAGNTIYF	TGCAGTGCTAGGCGGGACAGGGCTGGAAACACCATATATTTT
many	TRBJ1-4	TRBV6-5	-	CASSFDGIWATNEKLFF	TGTGCCAGCAGTTTTGACGGGATTTGGGCAACTAATGAAAAACTGTTTTTT
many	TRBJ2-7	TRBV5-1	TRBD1	CASSLDRGSIAYEQYF	TGCGCCAGCAGCTTAGACAGGGGTAGTATCGCCTACGAGCAGTACTTC
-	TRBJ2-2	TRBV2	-	CASSPTGQAGELFF	TGTGCCAGCAGCCCAACGGGCCAGGCCGGGGAGCTGTTTTTT
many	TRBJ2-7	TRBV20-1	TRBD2	CSAREGTSSEQYF	TGCAGTGCTAGAGAAGGGACTAGCAGCGAGCAGTACTTC
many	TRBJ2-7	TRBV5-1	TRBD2	CASSPAGLAGGGSYEQYF	TGCGCCAGCAGCCCCGCCGGACTAGCGGGGGGGGGGTCCTACGAGCAGTACTTC
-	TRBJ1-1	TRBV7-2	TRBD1	CASSSPGGSTEAFF	TGTGCCAGCAGCAGCCCAGGGGGAAGCACTGAAGCTTTCTTT
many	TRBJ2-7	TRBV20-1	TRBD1	CSARVRDRTYEQYF	TGCAGTGCTAGAGTCCGGGACAGAACCTACGAGCAGTACTTC
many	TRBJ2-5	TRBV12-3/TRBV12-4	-	CASSPQGPIKMAQYF	TGTGCCAGCAGCCCTCAGGGACCTATCAAGATGGCCCAGTACTTC
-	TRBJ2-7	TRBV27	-	CASSSAQAYEQYF	TGTGCCAGCAGCTCCGCTCAGGCCTACGAGCAGTACTTC
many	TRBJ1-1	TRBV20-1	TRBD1	CSAGDRRGAIEAFF	TGCAGTGCTGGGGACAGACGGGGGGCTATTGAAGCTTTCTTT
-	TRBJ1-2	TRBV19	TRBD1	CASNRGQRNYGYTF	TGTGCCAGTAATAGGGGACAGAGAAACTATGGCTACACCTTC
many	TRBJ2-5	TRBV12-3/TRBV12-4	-	CASSFRGETQYF	TGTGCCAGCAGTTTTCGAGGGGAGACCCAGTACTTC
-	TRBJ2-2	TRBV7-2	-	CASSLGPGSTGELFF	TGTGCCAGCAGCCTGGGACCCGGGAGCACCGGGGAGCTGTTTTTT
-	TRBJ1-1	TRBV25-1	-	CASSGQGAGTEAFF	TGTGCCAGCAGTGGACAAGGTGCGGGGACTGAAGCTTTCTTT
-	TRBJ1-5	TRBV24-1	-	CASSLPGAGSQPQHF	TGTGCCAGCAGTTTACCAGGGGCGGGCAGTCAGCCCCAGCATTTT
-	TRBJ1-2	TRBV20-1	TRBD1	CSALDRDSYGYTF	TGCAGTGCTTTGGACCGGGACAGCTATGGCTACACCTTC
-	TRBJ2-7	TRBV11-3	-	CASSPGTVTGEQYF	TGTGCCAGCAGCCCTGGGACTGTGACCGGTGAGCAGTACTTC
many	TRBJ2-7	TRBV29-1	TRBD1	CSAFGTGHSEQYF	TGCAGCGCGTTCGGGACAGGGCACTCCGAGCAGTACTTC
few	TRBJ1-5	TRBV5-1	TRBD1	CASSKGQGKETQHF	TGCGCCAGCAGTAAGGGACAGGGAAAAGAGACCCAGCATTTT
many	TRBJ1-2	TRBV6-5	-	CASSYSSYYGYTF	TGTGCCAGCAGTTATAGCAGCTACTATGGCTACACCTTC
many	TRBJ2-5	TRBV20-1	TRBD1	CSARRQGRETQYF	TGCAGTGCTAGAAGACAGGGCAGGGAGACCCAGTACTTC
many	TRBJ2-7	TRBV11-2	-	CASSLLSDSYEQYF	TGTGCCAGCAGCTTACTCAGCGACTCCTACGAGCAGTACTTC
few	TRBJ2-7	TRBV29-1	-	CSVRTGKAGHSYEQYF	TGCAGCGTTCGGACAGGGAAAGCGGGGCACTCCTACGAGCAGTACTTC
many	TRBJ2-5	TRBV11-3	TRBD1	CASSLGTGAQETQYF	TGTGCCAGCAGCTTGGGGACAGGGGCTCAAGAGACCCAGTACTTC
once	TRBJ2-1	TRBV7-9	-	CASSLARGFEQFF	TGTGCCAGCAGCTTAGCTCGAGGATTTGAGCAGTTCTTC
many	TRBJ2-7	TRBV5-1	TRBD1	CASSTGTGDSYEQYF	TGCGCCAGCAGCACCGGGACAGGAGACTCCTACGAGCAGTACTTC
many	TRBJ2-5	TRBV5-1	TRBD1	CASSLTGTVQETQYF	TGCGCCAGCAGCTTAACCGGGACAGTTCAAGAGACCCAGTACTTC
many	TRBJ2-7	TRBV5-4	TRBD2	CASSTHGGVGEQYF	TGTGCCAGCAGCACGCACGGGGGGGTAGGCGAGCAGTACTTC
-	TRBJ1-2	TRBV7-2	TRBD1	CASSLGGQVYGYTF	TGTGCCAGCAGCTTAGGAGGACAGGTTTATGGCTACACCTTC
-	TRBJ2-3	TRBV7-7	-	CASSPTGMGTDTQYF	TGTGCTAGCAGCCCTACAGGGATGGGAACAGATACGCAGTATTTT
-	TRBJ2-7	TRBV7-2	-	CASSLEGDLEQYF	TGTGCCAGCAGCTTAGAGGGGGACCTCGAGCAGTACTTC
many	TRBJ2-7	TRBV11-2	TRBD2	CASSRTGTSVYEQYF	TGTGCCAGCAGCCGTACCGGGACTAGCGTCTACGAGCAGTACTTC
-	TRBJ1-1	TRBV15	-	CATSRGAGSTEASF	TGTGCCACCAGCAGAGGTGCGGGGTCCACTGAAGCTTCCTTT
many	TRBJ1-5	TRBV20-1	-	CSARTGTFSNQPQHF	TGCAGTGCTAGAACCGGGACGTTCAGCAATCAGCCCCAGCATTTT
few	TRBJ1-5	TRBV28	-	CASDTSGGQPQHF	TGTGCCAGCGACACTTCAGGAGGTCAGCCCCAGCATTTT
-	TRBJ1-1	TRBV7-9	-	CASSWGQDTEAFF	TGTGCCAGCAGCTGGGGACAAGACACTGAAGCTTTCTTT
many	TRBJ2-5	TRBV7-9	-	CASSPSGQSGETQYF	TGTGCCAGCAGCCCAAGTGGGCAGTCCGGGGAGACCCAGTACTTC
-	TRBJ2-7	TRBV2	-	CASSEEQGGNYEQYF	TGTGCCAGCAGTGAGGAACAGGGAGGTAATTACGAGCAGTACTTC
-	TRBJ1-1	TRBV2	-	CASSLMGYTEAFF	TGTGCCAGCAGCTTAATGGGTTACACTGAAGCTTTCTTT